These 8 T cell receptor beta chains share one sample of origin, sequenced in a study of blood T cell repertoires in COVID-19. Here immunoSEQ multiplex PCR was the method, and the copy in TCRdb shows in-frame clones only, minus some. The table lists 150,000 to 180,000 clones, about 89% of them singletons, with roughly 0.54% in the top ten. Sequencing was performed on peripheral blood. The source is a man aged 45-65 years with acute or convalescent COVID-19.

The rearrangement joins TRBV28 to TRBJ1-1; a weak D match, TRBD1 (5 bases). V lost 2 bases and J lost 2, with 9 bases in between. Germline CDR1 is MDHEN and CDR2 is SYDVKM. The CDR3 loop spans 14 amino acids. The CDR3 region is CASSLSQGNTEAFF. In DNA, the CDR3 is TGTGCCAGCAGTTTAAGTCAGGGCAACACTGAAGCTTTCTTT. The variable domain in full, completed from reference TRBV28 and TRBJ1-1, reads DVKVTQSSRYLVKRTGEKVFLECVQDMDHENMFWYRQDPGLGLRLIYFSYDVKMKEKGDIPEGYSVSREKKERFSLILESASTNQTSMYLCASSLSQGNTEAFFGQGTRLTVV.

CDR3 DNA sequence: TGTGCCAGCAGTCCACTTATCTACCGGACAGCCGAGAACTATGGCTACACCTTC. It yields the protein CASSPLIYRTAENYGYTF. This sequence joins TRBV6-2 or TRBV6-3 and TRBJ1-2, with a tentative D call TRBD1 (6 bases). The CDR3 runs 18 residues. Trimming cost V 5 bases and J 2 bases, with 24 bases left between them. From germline, CDR1 is MNHEY and CDR2 SVGEGT.

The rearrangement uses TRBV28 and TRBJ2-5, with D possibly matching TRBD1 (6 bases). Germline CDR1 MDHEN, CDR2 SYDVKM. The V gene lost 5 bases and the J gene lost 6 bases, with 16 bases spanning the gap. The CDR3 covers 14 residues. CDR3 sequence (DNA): TGTGCCAGCAGTCACTCCACAGGGTCCAAGACCCAGTACTTC. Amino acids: CASSHSTGSKTQYF. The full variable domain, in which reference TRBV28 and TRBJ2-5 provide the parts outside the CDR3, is DVKVTQSSRYLVKRTGEKVFLECVQDMDHENMFWYRQDPGLGLRLIYFSYDVKMKEKGDIPEGYSVSREKKERFSLILESASTNQTSMYLCASSHSTGSKTQYFGPGTRLLVL.

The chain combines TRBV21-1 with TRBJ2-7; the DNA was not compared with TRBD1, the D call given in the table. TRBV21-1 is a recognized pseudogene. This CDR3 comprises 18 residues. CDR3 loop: CASSSVKWGDDRVYEQYV. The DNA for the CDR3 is TGTGCCAGCAGCAGCGTAAAATGGGGGGATGACAGGGTCTACGAGCAGTACGTC.

CDR3 nucleotides: TGTGCCAGCAGTAAAACAGACAGAAGTAAGCAGTACGTC. This sequence encodes CASSKTDRSKQYV. V usage is TRBV6-5 and J usage is TRBJ2-7, with D tentatively TRBD1 (5 bases). With 5 bases removed from V and 8 bases from J, the gap between germline ends came to 16 bases. Germline V gene data show CDR1 as MNHEY and CDR2 as SVGAGI. The CDR3 consists of 13 residues.

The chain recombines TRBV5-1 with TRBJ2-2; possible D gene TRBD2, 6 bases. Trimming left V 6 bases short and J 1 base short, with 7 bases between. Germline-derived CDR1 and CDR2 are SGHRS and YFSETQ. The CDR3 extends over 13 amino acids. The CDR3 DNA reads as TGCGCCAGCACGGAGGGGAACACCGGGGAGCTGTTTTTT. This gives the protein CASTEGNTGELFF.

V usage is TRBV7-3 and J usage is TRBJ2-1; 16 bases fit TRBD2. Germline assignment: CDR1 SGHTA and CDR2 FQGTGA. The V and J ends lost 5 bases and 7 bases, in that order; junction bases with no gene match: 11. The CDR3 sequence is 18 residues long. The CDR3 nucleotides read TGTGCCAGCAGCCGGGGGACTAGCGGGAGGGCCCGTCGAAATGAGCAGTTCTTC. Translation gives CASSRGTSGRARRNEQFF. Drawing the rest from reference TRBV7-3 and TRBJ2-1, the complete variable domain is GAGVSQTPSNKVTEKGKYVELRCDPISGHTALYWYRQSLGQGPEFLIYFQGTGAADDSGLPNDRFFAVRPEGSVSTLKIQRTERGDSAVYLCASSRGTSGRARRNEQFFGPGTRLTVL.

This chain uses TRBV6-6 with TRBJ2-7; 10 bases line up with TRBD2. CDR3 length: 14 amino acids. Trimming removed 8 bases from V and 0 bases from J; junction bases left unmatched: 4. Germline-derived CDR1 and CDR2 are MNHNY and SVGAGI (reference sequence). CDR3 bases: TGTGCCAGCCAGCGGGAGGGGAGCTCCTACGAGCAGTACTTC. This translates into CASQREGSSYEQYF.